The next 23 T cell receptor beta chains were all read from a single sample in a study of T-cell memory formation after mild COVID-19. TCRdb reprocessed the 5' RACE reads via MiXCR and lists one record per CDR3 protein. The sample gives roughly 42,000 distinct CDR3 sequences, less than 7.5% of which show up once; 1.4% to 1.5% is in the top ten. Input material: PBMCs or a T cell subset sorted from them (not recorded which). These receptors all stem from a man younger than 35 who had mild COVID-19 (a few samples of this study predate the infection). Cell type and time point are not known.

The CDR3 nucleotides read TGTGCCAGCAGCTTACCCCGACGGTACTCTGGGGCCAACGTCCTGACTTTC. It is translated as CASSLPRRYSGANVLTF. The genes are TRBV7-8 and TRBJ2-6; D gene ambiguous. V gave up 2 bases and J gave up 0 bases, with 11 bases separating them. The CDR3 is 17 amino acids. Germline-derived CDR1 and CDR2 are SGHVS and FQNEAQ.

The chain employs TRBV19 and TRBJ2-7; D is undetermined. Per the germline V gene, CDR1 is LNHDA and CDR2 is SQIVND (reference sequence). The CDR3 runs to 13 residues. Trimming removed 7 bases from V and 0 bases from J, with 10 bases in between. The CDR3 protein is CASNNGYSYEQYF. CDR3 coding DNA: TGTGCCAGTAATAACGGGTACTCCTACGAGCAGTACTTC.

Only a few counts were recorded for this clonotype. The J gene is TRBJ1-4, the V gene TRBV20-1, with a weak D call TRBD1 (6 bases). Trimming shortened V by 1 base and J by 5 bases, and 8 bases separated the two germline ends. CDR3 length: 13 amino acids. Per germline, CDR1 DFQATT and CDR2 SNEGSKA (reference sequence). CDR3 sequence reads: CSARGTENEKLFF. For the CDR3, the DNA is TGCAGTGCTAGAGGGACAGAAAATGAAAAACTGTTTTTT.

The chain recombines TRBV4-2 with TRBJ2-3; 10 bases are a match to TRBD2. Per germline, CDR1 LGHNA and CDR2 YNFKEQ. The CDR3 is made up of 15 amino acids. Trimming at V came to 1 base and at J to 6 bases, leaving 4 bases not matched to a gene. The CDR3 sequence is CASSQGAGGPDTQYF. Here the CDR3 DNA reads TGTGCCAGCAGCCAAGGAGCGGGGGGGCCGGATACGCAGTATTTT.

This clonotype was detected a few times. The V call is TRBV28, the J call TRBJ1-1; tentatively, D is TRBD1 (5 bases). The CDR3 has 13 amino acids. The V end lost 7 bases, the J end lost 1 base, and 10 bases lay between the germline ends. The germline gives CDR1 MDHEN, CDR2 SYDVKM. The CDR3 nucleotides are TGTGCCAGCAAACAGGACGAGAACACTGAAGCTTTCTTT. Protein sequence: CASKQDENTEAFF.

The V call is TRBV29-1, the J call TRBJ2-4, with D perhaps TRBD2 (5 bases). Trimming pared 5 bases from V and 6 bases from J, leaving 5 bases between. The CDR3 length is 10 residues. Germline CDR1 is SQVTM and CDR2 is ANQGSEA. The CDR3 bases are TGCAGCGTTCGGGGAAACATTCAGTACTTC. It yields the protein CSVRGNIQYF.

The chain is built from TRBV7-2 and TRBJ1-6, with 10 bases lining up with TRBD1. This CDR3 comprises 15 residues. The V gene's germline CDR1 is SGHTA and CDR2 FQGNSA. The V and J ends lost 5 bases and 10 bases, in that order; junction bases with no gene match: 8. Here the CDR3 DNA reads TGTGCCAGCAGCGTAACCGGGACAGGGGACTCACCCCTCCACTTT. Translated, it gives CASSVTGTGDSPLHF.

The chain is built from TRBV6-5 and TRBJ2-7; D may be TRBD1 or TRBD2 (5 bases each). V was shortened by 5 bases and J by 2 bases, with 22 bases between the two germline ends. The germline CDR1 and CDR2 sequences are MNHEY and SVGAGI. The length of the CDR3 is 17 residues. Here the CDR3 DNA reads TGTGCCAGCAGTCAGGCCACCGGGTTGGGGGTAACCTACGAGCAGTACTTC. It translates to CASSQATGLGVTYEQYF.

The J gene is TRBJ2-7, the V gene TRBV20-1; D not certain. This CDR3 comprises 12 residues. V lost 0 bases and J lost 7, with 10 bases in between. Germline loops: CDR1 DFQATT, CDR2 SNEGSKA (reference sequence). The CDR3 region has the DNA TGCAGTGCTAGAGATTTACGGGCTGAGCAGTACTTC. Protein sequence: CSARDLRAEQYF.

This clonotype came up many times. This chain joins TRBV20-1 and TRBJ2-3, with a weak D call TRBD1 (6 bases). This CDR3 region has 14 residues. Germline CDR1 DFQATT, CDR2 SNEGSKA (reference sequence). V was pared by 5 bases and J by 3 bases, with 15 bases between. This CDR3 is CSALGGRGTDTQYF. The CDR3 DNA sequence: TGCAGTGCTTTAGGGGGTAGGGGGACAGATACGCAGTATTTT.

This chain connects TRBV30 to TRBJ2-7; 8 bases fit TRBD1. CDR1 is GTSNPN and CDR2 is SVGIG in the germline V gene (reference sequence). The CDR3 consists of 15 residues. V gave up 3 bases and J gave up 7 bases; unmatched junction bases: 14. In nucleotides, the CDR3 is TGTGCCTGGAGATTGCCGGACAGGGCGACGGGAGAGCAGTACTTC. This encodes CAWRLPDRATGEQYF.

In this sample, this clonotype is medium-sized. The chain carries TRBV29-1 and TRBJ2-1; 8 bases align to TRBD1. The CDR3 has 11 residues. The V gene's germline CDR1 is SQVTM and CDR2 ANQGSEA. The V segment lost 8 bases and the J segment 5 bases; nucleotides outside the gene matches: 2. The CDR3 DNA follows: TGCAGCACGGGACAGGACAATGAGCAGTTCTTC. Its translation: CSTGQDNEQFF.

This clonotype has a handful of counts. The chain is built from TRBV7-3 and TRBJ2-5; the D gene is possibly TRBD2 (6 bases). The ends were cut back, 4 bases at V and 1 base at J, with 7 bases in the middle. Germline CDR1 and CDR2: SGHTA and FQGTGA. The CDR3 has 13 residues. The DNA for the CDR3 is TGTGCCAGCAGCTCGGGACTCCAAGAGACCCAGTACTTC. Protein sequence: CASSSGLQETQYF.

In its sample, this clonotype was seen a few times. This chain connects TRBV3-1 to TRBJ1-5; D not certain. Trimming removed 2 bases from V and 5 bases from J, with 10 bases in between. The CDR3 length is 14 residues. Germline V CDR1 and CDR2: LGHDT, YNNKEL (reference sequence). CDR3 in amino acids: CASSQYPQDQPQHF. In DNA, the CDR3 is TGTGCCAGCAGCCAATACCCCCAGGATCAGCCCCAGCATTTT.

The rearrangement joins TRBV29-1 to TRBJ1-1; D unclear. Per germline, CDR1 SQVTM and CDR2 ANQGSEA. V was trimmed by 4 bases and J by 4 bases, leaving 13 bases between them. The CDR3 length is 13 residues. CDR3 in DNA: TGCAGCGTTGTTCTGGTCGCGGGCACTGAAGCTTTCTTT. Protein: CSVVLVAGTEAFF. Looking up the rest from reference TRBV29-1 and TRBJ1-1 gives the full variable domain: SAVISQKPSRDICQRGTSLTIQCQVDSQVTMMFWYRQQPGQSLTLIATANQGSEATYESGFVIDKFPISRPNLTFSTLTVSNMSPEDSSIYLCSVVLVAGTEAFFGQGTRLTVV.

This clonotype was observed a handful of times. V and J are TRBV12-3 or TRBV12-4 and TRBJ1-5, with D possibly matching TRBD1 (5 bases). V was shortened by 1 base and J by 7 bases, with 11 bases between the two germline ends. This CDR3 has 14 amino acids. The CDR3 nucleotides are TGTGCCAGCAGTTTAGATCCGGGACCGCAGCCCCAGCATTTT. It encodes CASSLDPGPQPQHF.

This clonotype was seen only a few times. This chain joins TRBV5-1 and TRBJ2-3; D possibly corresponds to TRBD1 (6 bases). Germline-derived CDR1 and CDR2 are SGHRS and YFSETQ. CDR3 length: 15 residues. V shed 5 bases and J shed 0 bases, with 13 bases lying between them. The CDR3 is CASRSGGQSTDTQYF. The CDR3 nucleotides are TGCGCCAGCAGGTCTGGGGGACAAAGCACAGATACGCAGTATTTT.

The chain is built from TRBV7-9 and TRBJ1-2, with a possible D match to TRBD1 (5 bases). This CDR3 contains 15 residues. CDR1 SEHNR and CDR2 FQNEAQ come from the germline V gene (reference sequence). V gave up 0 bases and J gave up 4 bases, with 12 bases separating them. Written as DNA, the CDR3 is TGTGCCAGCAGCTTAGCGTCCGCAGGGCCCTATGGCTACACCTTC. Translated, it gives CASSLASAGPYGYTF.

J is TRBJ1-2 and V is TRBV20-1; D is uncertain. The CDR3 loop spans 12 amino acids. Between the trimmed V and J ends, which lost 3 bases and 8 bases, there was a span of 13 bases. The germline V gene encodes CDR1 DFQATT and CDR2 SNEGSKA (reference sequence). The DNA of the CDR3 is TGCAGTGCTAGTGGTTATGCGATGGGCTACACCTTC. As protein: CSASGYAMGYTF.

This clonotype was counted only a few times. This rearrangement joins TRBV7-2 to TRBJ1-4; 7 bases line up with TRBD1. The CDR3 sequence is 14 residues long. The junction had 5 bases not matched to a gene; V was cut back by 5 bases and J by 5 bases. In germline, CDR1 is SGHTA, CDR2 FQGNSA. As DNA, the CDR3 is TGTGCCAGCAGCCAAGACAGGGAGAATGAAAAACTGTTTTTT. Encoded protein: CASSQDRENEKLFF.

In nucleotides, the CDR3 is TGCAGTGCTAGAAAAACGGACGGACCTAACTATGGCTACACCTTC. It translates to CSARKTDGPNYGYTF. The chain is built from TRBV20-1 and TRBJ1-2; D ambiguous. V was trimmed by 2 bases and J by 0 bases, leaving 13 bases between them. Germline CDR1 is DFQATT and CDR2 is SNEGSKA (reference sequence). CDR3 size: 15 residues.

This clonotype turned up a few times. The chain carries TRBV18 and TRBJ1-4, with D unresolved. The V and J ends lost 3 bases and 6 bases respectively, with 14 bases between them. The CDR3 covers 15 residues. Germline loops: CDR1 KGHSH, CDR2 LQKENI. In nucleotides, the CDR3 is TGTGCCAGCTCACCCCGGACGTCCCAGGATGAAAAACTGTTTTTT. This translates into CASSPRTSQDEKLFF. The full variable domain, completed using reference TRBV18 and TRBJ1-4, is NAGVMQNPRHLVRRRGQEARLRCSPMKGHSHVYWYRQLPEEGLKFMVYLQKENIIDESGMPKERFSAEFPKEGPSILRIQQVVRGDSAAYFCASSPRTSQDEKLFFGSGTQLSVL.

This clonotype showed up just a few times. J is TRBJ2-3 and V is TRBV5-1; the match to TRBD1 covers 9 bases. The CDR3 has 15 amino acids. The J segment lost 3 bases and the V segment lost 2 bases, leaving 4 bases of the junction unmatched. Germline lookup yields CDR1 SGHRS and CDR2 YFSETQ. The CDR3 spells CASSLQGAPTDTQYF. CDR3 coding DNA: TGCGCCAGCAGCTTACAGGGGGCGCCTACAGATACGCAGTATTTT.